One and the same sample provided the 8 T cell receptor beta chains below, sequenced in a study of OX40 agonist ivuxolimab in advanced cancers. Data came from immunoSEQ multiplex PCR; TCRdb stores just in-frame clones and leaves some out. The sample includes 75,000 to 100,000 clones, under 90% of them seen just once. The sample here was CD4+ or CD8+ T cells sorted from blood, taken in a trial of the OX40 agonist ivuxolimab. The receptors originated from an adult with an advanced solid tumor such as melanoma, head and neck, liver or kidney cancer.

This chain links TRBV7-8 with TRBJ2-1; 8 positions match TRBD2. There are 17 residues in the CDR3. Germline lookup yields CDR1 SGHVS and CDR2 FQNEAQ. V dropped 5 bases and J dropped 0; count of bases not matched to a gene: 9. The CDR3 protein is CASSRGSGGASYNEQFF. CDR3 sequence (DNA): TGTGCCAGCAGCCGTGGTTCGGGGGGGGCCTCCTACAATGAGCAGTTCTTC.

This rearrangement joins TRBV4-3 to TRBJ2-6; 8 bases align to TRBD1. Germline-derived CDR1 and CDR2 are LGHNA and YSLEER. V shed 2 bases, J shed 0 bases, and the junction held 15 bases outside the gene matches. This CDR3 is 21 amino acids long. CDR3 residues: CASSQRPSQQGVGSGANVLTF. In DNA form, the CDR3 reads TGCGCCAGCAGCCAACGTCCTTCGCAACAGGGGGTGGGCTCTGGGGCCAACGTCCTGACTTTC.

The chain uses TRBV7-9 and TRBJ2-3; D possibly corresponds to TRBD1 (5 bases). The V and J ends lost 4 bases and 6 bases respectively, with 11 bases between them. This CDR3 has 13 amino acids. Germline V lookup: CDR1 SEHNR, CDR2 FQNEAQ (reference sequence). CDR3 sequence (DNA): TGTGCCAGCAGCTCTAAGGGGCCCGATACGCAGTATTTT. Protein sequence: CASSSKGPDTQYF.

The gene calls are TRBV19 and TRBJ1-3; D is uncertain. This CDR3 contains 16 residues. From germline, CDR1 is LNHDA and CDR2 SQIVND (reference sequence). Trimming pared 5 bases from V and 0 bases from J, leaving 14 bases between. CDR3 protein: CASSPHPLSSGNTIYF. DNA for the CDR3: TGTGCCAGTAGTCCACACCCCCTGAGCTCTGGAAACACCATATATTTT.

The rearrangement links TRBV6-5 to TRBJ2-7; 7 nucleotides match TRBD2. The V and J ends lost 7 bases and 1 base, in that order; junction bases with no gene match: 7. The CDR3 is made up of 14 amino acids. The germline V gene encodes CDR1 MNHEY and CDR2 SVGAGI. Written as DNA, the CDR3 is TGTGCCAGCACCCGCACCGGGGGGTCCTACGAGCAGTACTTC. Encoded protein: CASTRTGGSYEQYF.

This sequence joins TRBV10-3 and TRBJ1-5, with D unclear. Per germline, CDR1 ENHRY and CDR2 SYGVKD. The CDR3 has 12 amino acids. V lost 10 bases, J lost 7 bases, and 14 bases lay in between. In nucleotides, the CDR3 is TGTGCCACCGCCTTTCCTGGCCAGCCCCAGCATTTT. It codes for CATAFPGQPQHF.

The chain links TRBV4-1 to TRBJ2-5; D gene ambiguous. The CDR3 has 14 amino acids. Per germline, CDR1 MGHRA and CDR2 YSYEKL. Trimming stripped 1 base from V and 4 bases from J, with 10 bases between. This chain's CDR3 is CASSQGPRSETQYF. The CDR3 DNA reads as TGCGCCAGCAGCCAAGGCCCTAGGTCAGAGACCCAGTACTTC.

A few counts support this clone. V and J are TRBV7-9 and TRBJ1-2, with D possibly being TRBD1 (5 bases). CDR1 is SEHNR, CDR2 FQNEAQ, per germline (reference sequence). Trimming took 5 bases from V and 5 from J, leaving 15 bases between them. This CDR3 has 14 residues. CDR3 nucleotides: TGTGCCAGCAGCCCACCGAGGACAATTTATGGCTACACCTTC. As protein: CASSPPRTIYGYTF. Supplemented by reference TRBV7-9 and TRBJ1-2, the full variable domain reads DTGVSQNPRHKITKRGQNVTFRCDPISEHNRLYWYRQTLGQGPEFLTYFQNEAQLEKSRLLSDRFSAERPKGSFSTLEIQRTEQGDSAMYLCASSPPRTIYGYTFGSGTRLTVV.